This T cell receptor (beta chain) was identified during a study of control samples from healthy donors and cancer patients (dated by TCRdb to the early 2020s). As to this clone: What antigen it recognizes has not been identified. No clone much larger than this one lies a single base away; base qualities are absent.

In the germline V gene, CDR1 corresponds to LGHNA and CDR2 to YSLEER. Spanning cysteine to phenylalanine, the CDR3 consists of 20 amino acids. CDR3 DNA is the only sequence kept; it has 60 bases, read in frame from the first base. V loses 0 bases, J loses 0 bases, and the germline ends lie 20 bases apart. Receptors were amplified or captured by the immunoSEQ multiplex PCR assay. Here the immuneACCESS table is served through TCRdb, limited to in-frame sequences with V and J called. Missing clones are a known gap in these copies; in checked studies unresolved V genes cover under half, and the rest lacks a known reason. The sample data list 20,000 to 30,000 clones, and around 83% of these were observed just once. The ten largest make up roughly 23% of the sample.

This clonotype originated in a man aged 60 to 75 with colorectal cancer. Material: PBMCs. The chain employs TRBV4-3 and TRBJ1-4; a weak D assignment points to TRBD1 (5 bases agree). Read as DNA, the sequence is TGCGCCAGCAGCCAAGAAATCGGCTGGGGCAGAACAGCAACTAATGAAAAACTGTTTTTT. This yields the protein CASSQEIGWGRTATNEKLFF.